This T cell receptor (beta chain) comes out of a study of control samples from healthy donors and cancer patients. This CDR3 comprises 13 residues. Trimming pared 8 bases from V and 8 bases from J, leaving 15 bases between. Germline V gene data show CDR1 as LNHDA and CDR2 as SQIVND (reference sequence). Method: immunoSEQ multiplex PCR; TCRdb's copy keeps in-frame clones and lacks some. The table lists some 100,000 clones, less than 95% of them singletons. The chain employs TRBV19 and TRBJ1-4; a possible D gene is TRBD1 (5 bases). The TCR comes from a human donor in good health. The donor label of this sample is uncertain. Input material: blood. CDR3 DNA: TGTGCCAGTTACTCGGGGGAGGCGGAAAAACTGTTTTTT. Residues: CASYSGEAEKLFF.